Included here is one T cell receptor beta chain sequence, with context. No antigen is known for it. This specimen comes from a study of cytomegalovirus exposure and HLA in healthy donors. Study findings and constraints: Researchers reported that three CMV-associated chains were confirmed in vitro as CMV antigen-specific.

The table came from immunoSEQ multiplex PCR; TCRdb's copy has only in-frame clones and leaves some out. The sample lists under 250,000 clones; approximately 78% were seen once. The source material was PBMCs. The sequence was obtained from a woman aged 30 to 39 in good health and CMV-seronegative.

CDR3: CASQLGSAGELFF. As DNA, the CDR3 is TGCGCCAGCCAACTAGGAAGTGCCGGGGAGCTGTTTTTT. V gene TRBV5-1 combines with J gene TRBJ2-2; D possibly corresponds to TRBD2 (5 bases). The CDR3 has 13 amino acids. CDR1 is SGHRS and CDR2 is YFSETQ in the germline V gene. With 7 bases removed from V and 6 bases from J, the gap between germline ends came to 13 bases.